The clone carrying this T cell receptor (beta chain) was found many times. The antigen remains unidentified. The study recruited healthy Caucasian donors from Russia who were aged roughly 6 to 95. A sample-barcoded 5' primer and a J-beta primer mix were used in a second PCR of roughly 7 to 11 cycles. Via MiXCR, TCRdb re-called the 5' RACE reads, giving one row per CDR3 protein. The sample carries about a million distinct CDR3 sequences, roughly 50% recorded once. The CDR3 covers 13 residues. CDR1 is MDHEN and CDR2 is SYDVKM in the germline V gene. Trimming left V 3 bases short and J 8 bases short, with 12 bases between. The data were obtained in a study of blood T cells in healthy people across ages. Study in general: Template switching picked up about one barcoded beta molecule for each two T cells.

Overall study results and limits: Investigators viewed diversity estimates from one million T cells as underestimates, the study reported. The unsorted PBMCs prevented any conclusive comparison of naive versus antigen-experienced cells.

The chain joins TRBV28 to TRBJ2-3; D unclear. The sequence was obtained from a woman in her fifties or sixties in good health. Input material: blood. CDR3 region: CASSFPPMGTQYF. CDR3 DNA sequence: TGTGCCAGCAGTTTTCCGCCGATGGGTACGCAGTATTTT.